This T cell receptor (beta chain) originates from a study of shared clonotypes between healthy human individuals. Study-level findings and limits: Donor scarcity curtailed the genetic and exposure-history diversity represented herein. When naive CD4 clonotypes were compared across a handful of donors, 4% to 5.5% were shared.

CD45RO-negative, CCR7-positively selected cells formed the naive CD8 fraction, excluding terminally differentiated effector memory CD45RA+ cells. Germline V lookup: CDR1 SQVTM, CDR2 ANQGSEA. This CDR3 has 14 residues. The trim removed 6 bases at V and 3 bases at J, leaving 10 bases unmatched. The assay was immunoSEQ multiplex PCR, and TCRdb's table has in-frame clones only and misses some. The repertoire holds about 2,200,000 clones, with just over 90% as singletons. About this clone itself: The antigen is not known.

Input material: naive CD8+ T cells from PBMCs. This receptor was identified in a young man in good health. Some clones in this sample may be carry-over from other donors' samples. The gene calls are TRBV29-1 and TRBJ2-7, with 8 bases aligning to TRBD1. CDR3 DNA sequence: TGCAGCGTCCAACCGACAGGGGATTACTACGAGCAGTACTTC. Protein: CSVQPTGDYYEQYF.